These T cell receptor beta chains were read from a single sample in a study of chemoradiotherapy in HPV16-positive cancers. TCRdb's copy holds only in-frame clones and misses some; the assay was immunoSEQ multiplex PCR. This sample has 20,000 to 25,000 clones, with 70% to 90% found just once. The source material was blood, sampled from a patient who underwent chemoradiotherapy. The receptor set was obtained from a human donor with HPV-associated anogenital cancer. CDR3s include the opening cysteine and the closing phenylalanine or tryptophan. Fields, in order: V gene, clone size, J gene, D gene, CDR3 protein, CDR3 DNA. A D gene is named only where the DNA matches it firmly. The size of a clone is reported for some rows only, either as once, few or many, or as a class for expanded clones.

>TRBV20-1|.|TRBJ2-7|.
CSAWRPYEQYF
TGCAGTGCTTGGCGACCCTACGAGCAGTACTTC
>TRBV27|.|TRBJ1-1|.
CARRGGETEAFF
TGTGCCCGGAGGGGGGGAGAGACTGAAGCTTTCTTT
>TRBV6-6|.|TRBJ2-5|.
CASREGVGQETQYF
TGTGCCAGCAGGGAGGGCGTGGGCCAAGAGACCCAGTACTTC
>TRBV5-8|.|TRBJ1-2|TRBD1
CASSLGRGPYGYTF
TGTGCCAGCAGCTTGGGCAGGGGGCCATATGGCTACACCTTC
>TRBV6-1|once|TRBJ2-5|.
CASTPGAGQETQYF
TGTGCCAGCACGCCAGGGGCTGGGCAAGAGACCCAGTACTTC
>TRBV2|.|TRBJ2-1|TRBD1
CASILDRGSHLHEQFF
TGTGCCAGCATTCTGGACAGGGGATCACATCTCCATGAGCAGTTCTTC
>TRBV15|.|TRBJ1-1|.
CATSRDLRVTEAFF
TGTGCCACCAGCAGAGATCTCAGGGTCACTGAAGCTTTCTTT
>TRBV5-1|.|TRBJ2-5|TRBD2
CASSLRLAGGQETQYF
TGCGCCAGCAGCCTGAGACTAGCGGGGGGGCAAGAGACCCAGTACTTC
>TRBV6-1|once|TRBJ1-1|.
CASRLFDRSSEAFF
TGTGCCAGCAGACTTTTCGACAGGTCCTCTGAAGCTTTCTTT
>TRBV30|.|TRBJ2-4|.
CAYGRGQDSTKNIQYF
TGTGCATACGGGAGGGGACAGGATAGTACCAAAAACATTCAGTACTTC
>TRBV7-9|.|TRBJ2-1|TRBD1
CASSSSGTGVHEQFF
TGTGCCAGCAGCTCCTCCGGGACAGGGGTTCATGAGCAGTTCTTC
>TRBV14|.|TRBJ2-7|.
CASSQEFRSRIVRQYF
TGTGCCAGCAGCCAAGAGTTCCGATCGAGGATCGTGAGGCAGTACTTC
>TRBV28|.|TRBJ1-1|.
CASSFDSPEAFF
TGTGCCAGCAGTTTTGACAGCCCTGAAGCTTTCTTT
>TRBV9|.|TRBJ2-3|.
CASSVGSDTDTQYF
TGTGCCAGCAGCGTAGGTAGCGACACAGATACGCAGTATTTT
>TRBV25-1|.|TRBJ1-6|.
CASSPGGAILSPLHF
TGTGCCAGCAGTCCAGGAGGGGCTATTCTTTCACCCCTCCACTTT
>TRBV2|.|TRBJ1-2|.
CASSAIQLAEGYTF
TGTGCCAGCAGCGCAATACAGCTTGCAGAAGGCTACACCTTC
>TRBV27|once|TRBJ1-2|.
CASSTDRSNYGYTF
TGTGCCAGCAGCACCGACAGAAGTAACTATGGCTACACCTTC
>TRBV7-2|.|TRBJ2-3|.
CASSFKGDTQYF
TGTGCCAGCAGCTTTAAGGGAGATACGCAGTATTTT